This TCR beta chain was profiled in a study of blood T cell repertoires in COVID-19. Study background: PBMCs, B-cell-depleted T cells, or T cells were the source of the cDNA or gDNA that made up the material.

The germline CDR1 and CDR2 sequences are SGHTA and FQGNSA. Trimming took 5 bases from V and 5 from J; bases not matched to a gene: 7. This CDR3 contains 15 residues. Study processing details: Quantification of nucleated cells was approximated via reference gene primer amplification. Sequenced by immunoSEQ multiplex PCR; TCRdb stores in-frame clones only, minus some. Clone size and V and J calls were adopted from that table, with D and trimming inferred from the DNA. Of some 99,000 clones listed, around 90% are singletons. Enrollment of patients from Seattle took place during active infection, with longitudinal follow-up.

Sequencing was carried out using peripheral blood. V usage is TRBV7-2 and J usage is TRBJ2-1; TRBD2 matches 9 bases. This TCR derives from a human donor with COVID-19, enrolled during active disease. The donor label of this sample is uncertain. This CDR3 reads CASSLASGDHNEQFF. The CDR3 nucleotides are TGTGCCAGCAGCCTTGCTAGCGGGGACCACAATGAGCAGTTCTTC.